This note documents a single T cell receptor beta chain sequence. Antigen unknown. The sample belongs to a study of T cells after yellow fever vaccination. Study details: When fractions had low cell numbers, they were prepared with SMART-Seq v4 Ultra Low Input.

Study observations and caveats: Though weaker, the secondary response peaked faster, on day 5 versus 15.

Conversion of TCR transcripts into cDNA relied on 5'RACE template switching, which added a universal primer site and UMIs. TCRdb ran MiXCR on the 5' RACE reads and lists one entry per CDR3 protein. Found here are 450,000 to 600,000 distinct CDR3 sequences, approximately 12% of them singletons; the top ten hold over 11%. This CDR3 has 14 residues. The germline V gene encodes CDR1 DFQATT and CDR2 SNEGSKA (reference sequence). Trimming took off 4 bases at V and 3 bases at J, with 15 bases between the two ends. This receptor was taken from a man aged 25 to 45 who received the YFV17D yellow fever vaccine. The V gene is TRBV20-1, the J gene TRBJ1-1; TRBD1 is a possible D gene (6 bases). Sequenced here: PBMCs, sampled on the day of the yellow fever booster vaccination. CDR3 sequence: CSAKVGGWDTEAFF. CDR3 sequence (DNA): TGCAGTGCTAAGGTGGGGGGCTGGGACACTGAAGCTTTCTTT.